The 20 T cell receptor beta chains presented below share a single source sample, sequenced in a study of T cells in Graves' hyperthyroidism and ophthalmopathy. TCR beta CDR3 regions were amplified from RNA transcripts. During a first-round RT-PCR of the TCR CDR3, the HTBI primer set was used. TCRdb analysed the multiplex PCR reads with MiXCR anew, one entry per CDR3 protein. The repertoire holds approximately 740,000 distinct CDR3 sequences, 14% seen once, with approximately 10% in the top ten. The sequenced sample consisted of blood. The source is a woman between 18 and 30 years old with Graves' hyperthyroidism.

This clonotype was seen many times. The chain joins TRBV5-5 to TRBJ1-1, with TRBD1 as a possible D gene (6 bases). The CDR3 covers 14 residues. Germline V gene data show CDR1 as SGHKS and CDR2 as YYEKEE (reference sequence). V lost 0 bases and J lost 4, with 10 bases in between. For the CDR3, the DNA is TGTGCCAGCAGCTTGGACAGGGTGAGCACTGAAGCTTTCTTT. It translates to CASSLDRVSTEAFF.

This clonotype was recorded many times. The chain is built from TRBV30 and TRBJ2-1; 7 nucleotides align to TRBD2. The CDR3 spans 14 residues. The V and J ends lost 2 bases and 8 bases, in that order; junction bases with no gene match: 9. Germline lookup yields CDR1 GTSNPN and CDR2 SVGIG (reference sequence). The CDR3 here is CAWSFGTTVHEQFF. The CDR3 region has the DNA TGTGCCTGGAGTTTCGGGACTACAGTGCATGAGCAGTTCTTC.

J is TRBJ1-6 and V is TRBV9, with D unclear. CDR1 is SGDLS, CDR2 YYNGEE, per germline. V was pared by 2 bases and J by 0 bases, with 6 bases between. The CDR3 totals 15 residues. In DNA, the CDR3 is TGTGCCAGCAGCGTCAGGAGCTCCTATAATTCACCCCTCCACTTT. Its translation is CASSVRSSYNSPLHF.

This clonotype was counted a few times. The chain uses TRBV4-2 and TRBJ2-3; no clear D. Per germline, CDR1 LGHNA and CDR2 YNFKEQ. The CDR3 sequence is 15 residues long. Trimming stripped 4 bases from V and 0 bases from J, with 11 bases between. The CDR3 region is CASSPELVSTDTQYF. The CDR3, as DNA: TGTGCCAGCAGCCCTGAATTGGTTAGCACAGATACGCAGTATTTT.

This clonotype was counted a few times. The chain combines TRBV2 with TRBJ1-4, with 7 bases fitting TRBD1. V lost 6 bases, J lost 4 bases, and 5 bases stayed unmatched. The germline CDR1 and CDR2 sequences are SNHLY and FYNNEI. The CDR3 is 14 amino acids. CDR3 coding DNA: TGTGCCAGCAGAGTTCAGGGGGTTAATGAAAAACTGTTTTTT. This codes for CASRVQGVNEKLFF.

This clonotype came up many times. The chain uses TRBV20-1 and TRBJ2-1; no firm D call. The CDR3 spans 19 residues. Per the germline V gene, CDR1 is DFQATT and CDR2 is SNEGSKA (reference sequence). V lost 1 base, J lost 4 bases, and 26 bases lay in between. CDR3 sequence (DNA): TGCAGTGCTAGAGCCTACATGACCAGACCCGGAGCTGATTACAATGAGCAGTTCTTC. It is translated as CSARAYMTRPGADYNEQFF.

This clonotype has just a few counts. CDR3: CSARVDRGLFF. The CDR3, as DNA: TGCAGTGCTAGAGTCGACCGGGGGCTGTTCTTC. V is TRBV20-1 and J is TRBJ2-1, with D possibly being TRBD1 or TRBD2 (6 bases each). This CDR3 is built from 11 residues. Germline values: CDR1 DFQATT, CDR2 SNEGSKA (reference sequence). The V end was cut by 1 base, the J end by 15 bases, with 13 bases between.

This clonotype was seen at least ten times. The chain has TRBV7-9 and TRBJ2-1, with D possibly being TRBD2 (5 bases). The CDR3 length is 12 residues. CDR1 SEHNR and CDR2 FQNEAQ come from the germline V gene (reference sequence). Trimming cost V 8 bases and J 6 bases, with 11 bases left between them. The CDR3 coding sequence is TGTGCCAGCCAACGGGGATCCAATGAGCAGTTCTTC. This gives the protein CASQRGSNEQFF.

Only a few counts were recorded for this clonotype. The V gene is TRBV24-1, the J gene TRBJ1-1, with D hard to call. CDR3 length: 12 residues. Trimming took off 5 bases at V and 1 base at J, with 4 bases between the two ends. Per germline, CDR1 KGHDR and CDR2 SFDVKD. The CDR3 loop is CATSVGNTEAFF. In DNA form, the CDR3 reads TGTGCCACCAGTGTGGGGAACACTGAAGCTTTCTTT.

The chain uses TRBV7-3 and TRBJ2-5; no definite D call. Trimming pared 1 base from V and 2 bases from J, leaving 11 bases between. The CDR3 is 15 amino acids. CDR1 is SGHTA, CDR2 FQGTGA, per germline. The CDR3 coding sequence is TGTGCCAGCAGCTTAAATGGGGAAGGGCAAGAGACCCAGTACTTC. Protein sequence: CASSLNGEGQETQYF.

The chain couples TRBV7-2 to TRBJ2-3; D ambiguous. In germline, CDR1 is SGHTA, CDR2 FQGNSA. This CDR3 is built from 18 residues. V was trimmed by 5 bases and J by 2 bases, leaving 23 bases between them. In nucleotides, the CDR3 is TGTGCCAGCAGCCTCGGCGAAGTCGGCCCCACTATCACAGATACGCAGTATTTT. This sequence encodes CASSLGEVGPTITDTQYF.

This clonotype was observed at least ten times. V usage is TRBV2 and J usage is TRBJ2-1, with TRBD2 matching over 10 bases. This CDR3 comprises 14 residues. V lost 5 bases, J lost 5 bases, and 3 bases stayed unmatched. Germline CDR1 SNHLY, CDR2 FYNNEI. The chain's CDR3 is CASSPGLADNEQFF. Written as DNA, the CDR3 is TGTGCCAGCAGTCCAGGACTAGCGGACAATGAGCAGTTCTTC.

A few counts support this clonotype. The chain links TRBV18 to TRBJ2-3; TRBD2 matches 7 bases. Germline-derived CDR1 and CDR2 are KGHSH and LQKENI. The CDR3 runs to 14 residues. V lost 8 bases, J lost 4 bases, and 9 bases stayed unmatched. This chain's CDR3 is CASRSTSRADTQYF. In DNA, the CDR3 is TGTGCCAGCCGTTCGACTAGCCGCGCAGATACGCAGTATTTT.

This clonotype was seen a handful of times. The V and J genes are TRBV5-1 and TRBJ2-5, with a weak D call TRBD1 (6 bases). The germline V and J ends were trimmed by 4 bases and 4 bases, with 17 bases remaining between them. Germline-derived CDR1 and CDR2 are SGHRS and YFSETQ. The CDR3 extends over 15 amino acids. CDR3 loop: CASSLQGLGGETQYF. The CDR3 DNA reads TGCGCCAGCAGCCTCCAGGGGCTTGGGGGAGAGACCCAGTACTTC.

This clonotype was picked up a small number of times. The rearrangement uses TRBV5-1 and TRBJ2-1; possibly TRBD1 for D (5 bases). The CDR3 length is 13 residues. Per the germline V gene, CDR1 is SGHRS and CDR2 is YFSETQ. The ends were cut back, 3 bases at V and 10 bases at J, with 14 bases in the middle. DNA of the CDR3: TGCGCCAGCAGCTCCAATCAGGGTTTCGAGCAGTTCTTC. Its translation is CASSSNQGFEQFF.

Many counts were recorded for this clonotype. The chain has TRBV20-1 and TRBJ1-5; perhaps TRBD1 as D (6 bases). Germline assignment: CDR1 DFQATT and CDR2 SNEGSKA (reference sequence). Trimming shortened V by 1 base and J by 7 bases, and 17 bases separated the two germline ends. This CDR3 region has 15 residues. The CDR3 protein is CSARGFAGAGQPQHF. The CDR3 coding sequence is TGCAGTGCTAGAGGCTTTGCGGGGGCAGGACAGCCCCAGCATTTT.

This clonotype was observed a handful of times. The genes are TRBV4-3 and TRBJ2-2, with 8 bases aligning to TRBD2. Losses at the gene ends were 4 bases for V and 4 bases for J; bases not matched to a gene: 11. Per germline, CDR1 LGHNA and CDR2 YSLEER. This CDR3 is 17 amino acids long. Here the CDR3 reads CASSPRPAGGSTGELFF. Written as DNA, the CDR3 is TGCGCCAGCAGCCCACGCCCGGCGGGAGGTTCCACCGGGGAGCTGTTTTTT.

This clonotype was counted many times. This chain connects TRBV3-1 to TRBJ2-5; 11 bases agree with TRBD2. The V gene end was trimmed by 4 bases and the J gene end by 2 bases; junction bases not matched to a gene: 6. This CDR3 has 16 amino acids. Per the germline V gene, CDR1 is LGHDT and CDR2 is YNNKEL (reference sequence). CDR3 nucleotides: TGTGCCAGCAGCCGTACTGGGACTAGCGGACAAGAGACCCAGTACTTC. The encoded protein is CASSRTGTSGQETQYF.

The rearrangement uses TRBV25-1 and TRBJ1-4, with 8 bases fitting TRBD1. V gave up 1 base and J gave up 3 bases; unmatched junction bases: 13. CDR3 size: 19 residues. CDR1 and CDR2 (germline): MGHDK, SYGVNS. Here the CDR3 reads CASSELQLDRGSPNEKLFF. For the CDR3, the DNA is TGTGCCAGCAGTGAATTGCAATTAGACAGGGGATCACCTAATGAAAAACTGTTTTTT.

This clonotype was counted at least ten times. J is TRBJ2-1 and V is TRBV7-2, with 11 bases identical to TRBD2. The V segment lost 0 bases and the J segment 3 bases; nucleotides outside the gene matches: 4. This CDR3 has 17 amino acids. Germline V gene sequence: CDR1 SGHTA, CDR2 FQGNSA. The CDR3 is CASSLAGTSGDYNEQFF. Here the CDR3 DNA reads TGTGCCAGCAGCTTAGCAGGGACTAGCGGTGACTACAATGAGCAGTTCTTC.